The clone carrying this T cell receptor (beta chain) was counted many times. The sample belongs to a study of T cells in Graves' hyperthyroidism and ophthalmopathy. Diagnosis rested on symptoms, serum thyroxine and TRAb, thyroid ultrasound, and orbital computed tomography. Germline V gene sequence: CDR1 LGHDT, CDR2 YNNKEL (reference sequence). The CDR3 contains 14 residues. V dropped 4 bases and J dropped 6; count of bases not matched to a gene: 6. Amplification of TCR beta CDR3 regions used RNA as the template. The HTBI primer set drove a first-round RT-PCR of the TCR CDR3. MiXCR, run by TCRdb on the multiplex PCR reads, gives a single entry per CDR3 protein. Found here are around 520,000 distinct CDR3 sequences, about 15% of them singletons; the top ten hold around 14%.

Material for sequencing was blood. The clonotype was recovered from a woman between 40 and 50 years old with Graves' hyperthyroidism. The rearrangement uses TRBV3-1 and TRBJ2-7, with 10 nucleotides matching TRBD1. The CDR3 sequence: CASSPTGQGTEQYF. In DNA, the CDR3 is TGTGCCAGCAGCCCCACGGGACAGGGGACCGAGCAGTACTTC.